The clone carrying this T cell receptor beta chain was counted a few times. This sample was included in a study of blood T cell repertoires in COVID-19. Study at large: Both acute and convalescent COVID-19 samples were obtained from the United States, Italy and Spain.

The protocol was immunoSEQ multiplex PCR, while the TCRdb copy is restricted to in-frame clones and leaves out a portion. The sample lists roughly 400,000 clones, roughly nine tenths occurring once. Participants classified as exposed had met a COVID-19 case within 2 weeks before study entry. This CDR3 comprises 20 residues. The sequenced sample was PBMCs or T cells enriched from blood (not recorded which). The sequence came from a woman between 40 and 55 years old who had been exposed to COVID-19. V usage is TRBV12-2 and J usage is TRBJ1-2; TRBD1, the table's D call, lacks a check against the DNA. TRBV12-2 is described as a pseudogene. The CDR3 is CASRLQRRAEWQGALGGYTF. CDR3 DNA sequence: TGTGCAAGTCGCTTACAAAGGCGAGCGGAGTGGCAGGGGGCGCTGGGTGGCTACACCTTC.